The 18 T cell receptor beta chains given below trace back to one sample, sequenced in a study of shared clonotypes between healthy human individuals. Assay: immunoSEQ multiplex PCR; the TCRdb copy retains only in-frame clones and omits some. The table records under 2.5 million clones, 85% to 95% of them present only once. Sequencing was done on a sample of naive CD4+ T cells from PBMCs. Subset of the sample: CD45RA+ positively selected. The receptors originated from a man between 18 and 35 years old in good health. Some clones in this sample may be carry-over from other donors' samples.

The rearrangement uses TRBV7-9 and TRBJ2-2; TRBD1 is a possible D gene (6 bases). Trimming cost V 5 bases and J 0 bases, with 10 bases left between them. Germline CDR1 and CDR2: SEHNR and FQNEAQ (reference sequence). The CDR3 contains 15 residues. CDR3 nucleotides: TGTGCCAGCAGCCCACAGGGAGCGAACACCGGGGAGCTGTTTTTT. Protein sequence: CASSPQGANTGELFF.

This chain connects TRBV6-5 to TRBJ2-1; 12 bases line up with TRBD2. Per the germline V gene, CDR1 is MNHEY and CDR2 is SVGAGI. V was clipped by 7 bases and J by 7 bases; unmatched bases: 5. The CDR3 totals 14 residues. CDR3 DNA sequence: TGTGCCAGCATGTGGCTAGCGGGAGGGAATGAGCAGTTCTTC. Its protein is CASMWLAGGNEQFF.

This clone has only one observation. The rearrangement uses TRBV7-9 and TRBJ2-3, with TRBD2 identical over 12 bases. Germline CDR1 reads SEHNR; CDR2 reads FQNEAQ (reference sequence). With V trimmed by 5 bases and J by 4 bases, 4 bases remained unmatched. This CDR3 is 15 amino acids long. The CDR3, as DNA: TGTGCCAGCAGCCAGACTAGCGGGAGTTCAGATACGCAGTATTTT. Translating gives CASSQTSGSSDTQYF.

In its sample, this clone was seen once. The chain has TRBV18 and TRBJ1-2; D remains ambiguous. The CDR3 has 14 residues. Deletions cut 5 bases from V and 0 bases from J, with 10 bases between. Germline V gene lookup returns CDR1 KGHSH and CDR2 LQKENI. CDR3 loop: CASSMDGANYGYTF. DNA of the CDR3: TGTGCCAGCTCAATGGACGGAGCTAACTATGGCTACACCTTC.

The chain uses TRBV15 and TRBJ2-2; 12 bases line up with TRBD2. Per germline, CDR1 LNHNV and CDR2 YYDKDF (reference sequence). V dropped 0 bases and J dropped 2; count of bases not matched to a gene: 7. CDR3 length: 19 amino acids. Here the CDR3 reads CATSRDHMTSGRNTGELFF. CDR3 DNA: TGTGCCACCAGCAGAGATCACATGACTAGCGGGAGAAACACCGGGGAGCTGTTTTTT.

The rearrangement uses TRBV5-1 and TRBJ2-3; D call uncertain. This CDR3 spans 15 amino acids. Trimming took off 0 bases at V and 6 bases at J, with 14 bases between the two ends. CDR1 and CDR2 from the germline V gene are SGHRS and YFSETQ. Here the CDR3 DNA reads TGCGCCAGCAGCTTGGAGGGCGGCGAGTGGGATACGCAGTATTTT. This translates into CASSLEGGEWDTQYF. The full variable domain, with the rest looked up from reference TRBV5-1 and TRBJ2-3, is KAGVTQTPRYLIKTRGQQVTLSCSPISGHRSVSWYQQTPGQGLQFLFEYFSETQRNKGNFPGRFSGRQFSNSRSEMNVSTLELGDSALYLCASSLEGGEWDTQYFGPGTRLTVL.

About this clone: Other DNA sequences in the same sample also yield this CDR3. V usage is TRBV28 and J usage is TRBJ1-2, with D perhaps TRBD1 (5 bases). From germline, CDR1 is MDHEN and CDR2 SYDVKM. V was clipped by 2 bases and J by 2 bases, with 12 bases between them. The CDR3 totals 15 residues. DNA for the CDR3: TGTGCCAGCAGTTTAAGGGGCAGGGCCAACTATGGCTACACCTTC. Translated, it gives CASSLRGRANYGYTF.

The chain recombines TRBV28 with TRBJ2-7; the D gene is possibly TRBD1 (5 bases). The CDR3 extends over 15 amino acids. Trimming shortened V by 3 bases and J by 2 bases, and 14 bases separated the two germline ends. Germline V gene lookup returns CDR1 MDHEN and CDR2 SYDVKM. The CDR3 loop reads CASSFEALGPYEQYF. Written as DNA, the CDR3 is TGTGCCAGCAGTTTCGAGGCTCTGGGGCCCTACGAGCAGTACTTC.

The gene calls are TRBV6-5 and TRBJ2-7; a possible D gene is TRBD2 (6 bases). V was pared by 9 bases and J by 5 bases, with 17 bases between. From germline, CDR1 is MNHEY and CDR2 SVGAGI. This CDR3 is 13 amino acids long. The CDR3 DNA is TGTGCCAGTCATAATCACGGCGGGGACGAGCAGTACTTC. This encodes CASHNHGGDEQYF.

CDR3 loop: CASSREYEQYF. The CDR3 DNA is TGTGCCAGCAGTCGGGAGTACGAGCAGTACTTC. The chain couples TRBV28 to TRBJ2-7; tentative D call: TRBD2 (6 bases). The CDR3 is made up of 11 amino acids. Germline CDR1 reads MDHEN; CDR2 reads SYDVKM. V was trimmed by 5 bases and J by 4 bases, leaving 6 bases between them.

This chain uses TRBV28 with TRBJ2-3, with D possibly TRBD2 on 6 matching bases. The CDR3 is 15 amino acids. V was clipped by 5 bases and J by 2 bases, with 14 bases between them. Germline V CDR1 and CDR2: MDHEN, SYDVKM. CDR3 residues: CASSRPGLLTDTQYF. In DNA, the CDR3 is TGTGCCAGCAGTCGTCCGGGACTCCTCACAGATACGCAGTATTTT.

This sequence joins TRBV11-3 and TRBJ2-3; 8 bases agree with TRBD1. This CDR3 has 16 amino acids. Trimming at V came to 1 base and at J to 5 bases, leaving 8 bases not matched to a gene. Per the germline V gene, CDR1 is SGHNT and CDR2 is YENEEA. The CDR3 DNA reads as TGTGCCAGCAGCTTAGGGCGGGACAGGAGGAGAGATACGCAGTATTTT. Translated, it gives CASSLGRDRRRDTQYF.

The rearrangement joins TRBV28 to TRBJ1-5; D might be TRBD1 (6 bases). Trimming took off 0 bases at V and 1 base at J, with 13 bases between the two ends. Germline CDR1 is MDHEN and CDR2 is SYDVKM. CDR3 length: 17 amino acids. The CDR3 DNA reads TGTGCCAGCAGTTTATGGGGGGGGACACCGAGCAATCAGCCCCAGCATTTT. Translated, it gives CASSLWGGTPSNQPQHF.

The genes are TRBV7-2 and TRBJ2-6; 7 bases are shared with TRBD1. This CDR3 is built from 17 residues. V lost 0 bases, J lost 0 bases, and 2 bases stayed unmatched. Germline V gene data show CDR1 as SGHTA and CDR2 as FQGNSA. The CDR3 reads CASSLAGTASGANVLTF. CDR3 sequence (DNA): TGTGCCAGCAGCTTAGCTGGGACAGCCTCTGGGGCCAACGTCCTGACTTTC.

The chain combines TRBV21-1 with TRBJ1-2; TRBD1, the table's D call, lacks a check against the DNA. TRBV21-1 is a pseudogene. CDR3 length: 13 residues. The CDR3 nucleotides read TGTGCCAGCAGCAAAAAGGGGTCGCGGGGCTACACCTTC. Residues: CASSKKGSRGYTF.

The chain links TRBV5-1 to TRBJ2-1; 8 nucleotides match TRBD2. Germline loops: CDR1 SGHRS, CDR2 YFSETQ. The CDR3 totals 17 residues. V gave up 0 bases and J gave up 9 bases; unmatched junction bases: 14. In DNA, the CDR3 is TGCGCCAGCAGCTTGGACGCGGCGGGAGGCCCGCGGACTGAGCAGTTCTTC. Its translation is CASSLDAAGGPRTEQFF. Complete variable domain (other parts from reference TRBV5-1 and TRBJ2-1): KAGVTQTPRYLIKTRGQQVTLSCSPISGHRSVSWYQQTPGQGLQFLFEYFSETQRNKGNFPGRFSGRQFSNSRSEMNVSTLELGDSALYLCASSLDAAGGPRTEQFFGPGTRLTVL.

The J gene is TRBJ1-2, the V gene TRBV6-1; D remains ambiguous. Germline loops: CDR1 MNHNS, CDR2 SASEGT. The CDR3 loop spans 14 amino acids. V was clipped by 6 bases and J by 9 bases, with 20 bases between them. The CDR3 is CASSAMTAVMSYTF. Here the CDR3 DNA reads TGTGCCAGCAGCGCCATGACCGCGGTTATGAGCTACACCTTC.

The chain recombines TRBV2 with TRBJ2-7; D perhaps matches TRBD2 (6 bases). In germline, CDR1 is SNHLY, CDR2 FYNNEI. This CDR3 is built from 14 residues. With 6 bases removed from V and 6 bases from J, the gap between germline ends came to 18 bases. The CDR3 loop is CASRGGRSGPEQYF. The CDR3 DNA is TGTGCCAGCAGGGGAGGACGGTCGGGACCCGAGCAGTACTTC. Supplemented by reference TRBV2 and TRBJ2-7, the full variable domain reads EPEVTQTPSHQVTQMGQEVILRCVPISNHLYFYWYRQILGQKVEFLVSFYNNEISEKSEIFDDQFSVERPDGSNFTLKIRSTKLEDSAMYFCASRGGRSGPEQYFGPGTRLTVT.